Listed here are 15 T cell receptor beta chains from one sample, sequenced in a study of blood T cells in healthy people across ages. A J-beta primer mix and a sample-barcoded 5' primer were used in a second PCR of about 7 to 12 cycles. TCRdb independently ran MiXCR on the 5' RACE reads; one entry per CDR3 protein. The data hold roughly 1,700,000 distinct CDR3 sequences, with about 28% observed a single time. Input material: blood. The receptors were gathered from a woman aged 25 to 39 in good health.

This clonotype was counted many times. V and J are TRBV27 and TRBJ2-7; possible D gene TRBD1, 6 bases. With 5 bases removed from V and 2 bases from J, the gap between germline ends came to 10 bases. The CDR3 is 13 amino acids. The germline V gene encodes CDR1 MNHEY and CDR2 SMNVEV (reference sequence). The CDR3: CASSPTGTYEQYF. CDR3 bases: TGTGCCAGCAGTCCCACAGGGACCTACGAGCAGTACTTC.

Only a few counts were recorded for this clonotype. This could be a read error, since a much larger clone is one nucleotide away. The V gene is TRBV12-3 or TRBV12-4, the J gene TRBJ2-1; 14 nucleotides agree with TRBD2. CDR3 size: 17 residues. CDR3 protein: CAGSVAGTSGRIGEQFF. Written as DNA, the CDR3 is TGTGCCGGCAGTGTTGCCGGGACTAGCGGGAGAATAGGCGAGCAGTTCTTC.

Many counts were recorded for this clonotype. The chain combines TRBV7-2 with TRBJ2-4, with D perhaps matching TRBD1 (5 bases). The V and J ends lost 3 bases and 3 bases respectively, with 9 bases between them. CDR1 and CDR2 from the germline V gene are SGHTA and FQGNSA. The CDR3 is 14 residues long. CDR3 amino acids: CASSFTDSKNIQYF. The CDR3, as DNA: TGTGCCAGCAGCTTTACAGACAGCAAAAACATTCAGTACTTC. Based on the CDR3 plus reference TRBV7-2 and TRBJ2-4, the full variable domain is GAGVSQSPSNKVTEKGKDVELRCDPISGHTALYWYRQSLGQGLEFLIYFQGNSAPDKSGLPSDRFSAERTGGSVSTLTIQRTQQEDSAVYLCASSFTDSKNIQYFGAGTRLSVL.

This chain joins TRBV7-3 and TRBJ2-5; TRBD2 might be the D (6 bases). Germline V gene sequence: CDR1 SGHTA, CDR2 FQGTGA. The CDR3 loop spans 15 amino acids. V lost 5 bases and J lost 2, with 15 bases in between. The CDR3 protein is CASSVDGGIQETQYF. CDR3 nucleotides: TGTGCCAGCAGCGTCGATGGGGGGATACAAGAGACCCAGTACTTC.

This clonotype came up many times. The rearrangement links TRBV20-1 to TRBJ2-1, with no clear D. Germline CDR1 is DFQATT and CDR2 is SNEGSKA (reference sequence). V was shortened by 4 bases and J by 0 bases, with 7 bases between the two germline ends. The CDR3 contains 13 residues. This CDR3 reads CSAMAVSYNEQFF. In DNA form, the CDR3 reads TGCAGTGCTATGGCGGTCTCCTACAATGAGCAGTTCTTC.

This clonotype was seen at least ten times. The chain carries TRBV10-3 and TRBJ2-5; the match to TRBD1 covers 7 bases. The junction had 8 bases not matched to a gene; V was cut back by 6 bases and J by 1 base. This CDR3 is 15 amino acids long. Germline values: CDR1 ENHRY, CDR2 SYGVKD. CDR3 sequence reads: CAISPTGPIQETQYF. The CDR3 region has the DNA TGTGCCATCAGCCCGACAGGGCCTATCCAAGAGACCCAGTACTTC.

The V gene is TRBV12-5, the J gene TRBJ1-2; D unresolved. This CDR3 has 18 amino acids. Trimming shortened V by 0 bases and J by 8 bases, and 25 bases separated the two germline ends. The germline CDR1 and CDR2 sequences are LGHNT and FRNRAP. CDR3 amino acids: CASGLVSRHGSGDGGYTF. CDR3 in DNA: TGTGCTAGTGGTTTGGTCTCCCGACACGGATCGGGTGACGGCGGCTACACCTTC.

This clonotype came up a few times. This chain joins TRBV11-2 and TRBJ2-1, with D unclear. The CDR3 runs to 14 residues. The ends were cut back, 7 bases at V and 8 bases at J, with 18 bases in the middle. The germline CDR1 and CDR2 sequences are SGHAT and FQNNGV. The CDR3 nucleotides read TGTGCCAGCATATGCCTTCCCCCCGAGTATGAGCAGTTCTTC. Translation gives CASICLPPEYEQFF.

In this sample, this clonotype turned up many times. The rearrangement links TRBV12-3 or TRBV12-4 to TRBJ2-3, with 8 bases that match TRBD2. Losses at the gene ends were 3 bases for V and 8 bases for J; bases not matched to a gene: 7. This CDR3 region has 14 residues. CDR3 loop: CASSLGLEGATQYF. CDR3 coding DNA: TGTGCCAGCAGTTTGGGACTAGAAGGGGCTACGCAGTATTTT.

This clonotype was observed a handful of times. For the CDR3, the DNA is TGCAGTGCCCTACCTACAGGGTCCACCGGAGAGACCCAGTACTTC. Translating gives CSALPTGSTGETQYF. The chain carries TRBV20-1 and TRBJ2-5; the D gene is possibly TRBD1 (6 bases). The V gene's germline CDR1 is DFQATT and CDR2 SNEGSKA (reference sequence). The CDR3 runs 15 residues. Trimming took 6 bases from V and 4 from J, leaving 21 bases between them.

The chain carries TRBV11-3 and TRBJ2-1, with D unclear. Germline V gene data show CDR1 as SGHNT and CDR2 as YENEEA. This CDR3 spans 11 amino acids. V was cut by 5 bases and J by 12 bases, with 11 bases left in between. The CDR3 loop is CASSALGRQFF. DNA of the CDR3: TGTGCCAGCAGCGCTCTGGGTCGGCAGTTCTTC.

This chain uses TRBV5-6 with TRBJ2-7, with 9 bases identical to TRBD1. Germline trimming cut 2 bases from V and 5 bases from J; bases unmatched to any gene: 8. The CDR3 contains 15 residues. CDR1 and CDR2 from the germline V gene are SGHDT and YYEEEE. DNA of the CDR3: TGTGCCAGCAGCTTCTTCCCGGGACAGGGAAACGAGCAGTACTTC. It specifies CASSFFPGQGNEQYF.

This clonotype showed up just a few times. The CDR3 spells CATSRDIGGLGYTF. DNA of the CDR3: TGTGCCACCAGCAGAGATATAGGGGGTTTGGGCTACACCTTC. The rearrangement links TRBV15 to TRBJ1-2; TRBD1 is a possible D gene (6 bases). Trimming took 0 bases from V and 8 from J, leaving 13 bases between them. This CDR3 spans 14 amino acids. CDR1 is LNHNV and CDR2 is YYDKDF in the germline V gene (reference sequence).

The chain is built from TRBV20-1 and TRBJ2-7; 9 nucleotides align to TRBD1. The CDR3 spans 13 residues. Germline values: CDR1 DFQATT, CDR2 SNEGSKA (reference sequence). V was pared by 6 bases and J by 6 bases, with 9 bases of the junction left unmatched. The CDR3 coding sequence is TGCAGTGCAGAGGGGGACAGGGCTGTCGAGCAGTACTTC. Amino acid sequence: CSAEGDRAVEQYF.

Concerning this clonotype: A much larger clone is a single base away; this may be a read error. The CDR3 bases are TGTGCCAGCAGCCAAGGGACAGGTGCCCATGGCTACACCTTC. Protein product: CASSQGTGAHGYTF. The chain combines TRBV5-4 with TRBJ1-2; 8 bases map to TRBD1. V trimming: 4 bases; J trimming: 6 bases; junction bases outside the gene matches: 8. The CDR3 loop spans 14 amino acids. Germline CDR1 reads SGHNT; CDR2 reads YYREEE (reference sequence).